The 5 T cell receptor beta chains below come from one sample, sequenced in a study of blood T cells in healthy people across ages. It was with a sample-barcoded 5' primer and a J-beta primer mix that a second PCR of roughly 7 to 11 cycles was run. MiXCR was run by TCRdb on the 5' RACE reads, yielding one entry per CDR3 protein. Of about 750,000 distinct CDR3 sequences in the sample, about 55% were seen once. Sequenced material: blood. All receptors derive from a man at least 80 years old in good health.

This clonotype is hyperexpanded. The chain recombines TRBV4-1 with TRBJ2-7, with 7 nucleotides matching TRBD1. The CDR3 runs to 16 residues. The junction had 11 bases not matched to a gene; V was cut back by 4 bases and J by 2 bases. Germline V gene data show CDR1 as MGHRA and CDR2 as YSYEKL. The CDR3 reads CASSPSLTGLTYEQYF. In nucleotides, the CDR3 is TGCGCCAGCAGCCCTTCCTTGACAGGGCTAACCTACGAGCAGTACTTC.

This clonotype was detected a few times. The chain is built from TRBV6-5 and TRBJ2-5, with D maybe TRBD1 (5 bases). TRBJ2-7 matches the DNA end more closely, so the J call is doubtful. CDR1 is MNHEY and CDR2 is SVGAGI in the germline V gene. The length of the CDR3 is 15 residues. The CDR3 DNA follows: TGTGCCAGCACTCCCTCCCCTAAGGGGTCCCGCGAGCAGTACTTC. Protein product: CASTPSPKGSREQYF.

There are a few counts of this clonotype. The chain links TRBV5-1 to TRBJ2-3; 7 bases agree with TRBD2. The CDR3 runs 14 residues. Per the germline V gene, CDR1 is SGHRS and CDR2 is YFSETQ. Trimming took 2 bases from V and 2 from J; bases not matched to a gene: 2. CDR3 protein: CASSLSGITDTQYF. The CDR3 DNA reads TGCGCCAGCAGCTTAAGCGGGATCACAGATACGCAGTATTTT.

The chain couples TRBV2 to TRBJ2-2; D might be TRBD1 or TRBD2, each matching 7 bases. The CDR3 has 15 amino acids. The germline V gene has CDR1 SNHLY and CDR2 FYNNEI. V dropped 11 bases and J dropped 6 bases, with 22 bases sitting between them. The CDR3 DNA sequence: TGTGCCGCTGCCGGCAACAGGGGAGGGGCCGGGGAGCTGTTTTTT. Translated, it gives CAAAGNRGGAGELFF.

The chain links TRBV29-1 to TRBJ2-7, with 10 bases lining up with TRBD1. Germline CDR1 is SQVTM and CDR2 is ANQGSEA. Trimming removed 7 bases from V and 7 bases from J; junction bases left unmatched: 16. CDR3 length: 15 residues. The CDR3 spells CSATTNRQGANEQYF. The CDR3 DNA reads as TGCAGCGCTACCACCAACCGACAGGGGGCGAATGAGCAGTACTTC.